This is a list of T cell receptor beta chains from one sample in a study of T-cell memory formation after mild COVID-19. TCRdb reanalysed the 5' RACE reads using MiXCR and keeps one entry per CDR3 protein. This table has nearly 350,000 distinct CDR3 sequences, 10% to 15% appearing once. Sequencing was carried out using PBMCs or a T cell subset sorted from them (not recorded which). The receptors originated from a man aged 18 to 29 who had mild COVID-19 (a few samples of this study predate the infection). Cell type and time point are not known. Each CDR3 is given with its conserved first and last residue. The D gene is left open where the match is weak. Rows give clone size only sometimes, using once, few, many, or a class for an expanded clone.

TRBJ2-5,-,-,TRBV20-1,TGCAGTGCTAGTGGAGCAGGGGAGACCCAGTACTTC,CSASGAGETQYF
TRBJ2-1,-,-,TRBV27,TGTGCCAGCAGTTTAGGGGCAGCATACAATGAGCAGTTCTTC,CASSLGAAYNEQFF
TRBJ1-2,TRBD1,many,TRBV29-1,TGCAGCGTTTGGGGTTACAGGGGCAACTATGGCTACACCTTC,CSVWGYRGNYGYTF
TRBJ1-6,-,-,TRBV4-3,TGCGCCAGCAGCCAAGCGGACCGGGCAAATTCACCCCTCCACTTT,CASSQADRANSPLHF
TRBJ1-1,-,few,TRBV4-2,TGTGCCAGCAGCCAAGTGCTCCAGGTAATGAACACTGAAGCTTTCTTT,CASSQVLQVMNTEAFF
TRBJ2-6,TRBD1,few,TRBV29-1,TGCAGCGTTCCCAGGGGGCTTGGGGCCAACGTCCTGACTTTC,CSVPRGLGANVLTF
TRBJ2-3,-,-,TRBV20-1,TGCAGTGCTAGAGGCCGAGTCTCGGAGCACACAGATACGCAGTATTTT,CSARGRVSEHTDTQYF
TRBJ2-3,TRBD2,-,TRBV11-2,TGTGCCAGCAGCTTACGGCTAGCGGGTCGCACAGATACGCAGTATTTT,CASSLRLAGRTDTQYF
TRBJ2-3,-,many,TRBV9,TGTGCCAGCAGCGTCGACAGAGTCACAGATACGCAGTATTTT,CASSVDRVTDTQYF
TRBJ1-2,-,-,TRBV10-3,TGTGCCATCAGTGAGGCTCTATCCCCCTATGGCTACACCTTC,CAISEALSPYGYTF
TRBJ2-3,TRBD1,-,TRBV7-2,TGTGCCAGCAGCTCCCGACAGGGGTCAGCGGATACGCAGTATTTT,CASSSRQGSADTQYF
TRBJ2-3,-,-,TRBV18,TGTGCCAGCTCACCGGAGGGGAATACGCAGTATTTT,CASSPEGNTQYF
TRBJ2-1,-,-,TRBV6-2/TRBV6-3,TGTGCCAGCAATTCAGGGTACAATGAGCAGTTCTTC,CASNSGYNEQFF
TRBJ2-7,TRBD2,few,TRBV24-1,TGTGCCACCAGTGATCGGGGGGACGAGCAGTACTTC,CATSDRGDEQYF
TRBJ1-2,-,many,TRBV18,TGTGCCAGCTCACCAGATGTGCCGTCCAACTATGGCTACACCTTC,CASSPDVPSNYGYTF
TRBJ2-5,-,few,TRBV7-2,TGTGCCAGCAGCTTACCGTCCCTAGGAGGCGAGACCCAGTACTTC,CASSLPSLGGETQYF
TRBJ2-2,-,-,TRBV5-1,TGCGCCAGCAGCTTGGATCACAGCATGACCACCGGGGAGCTGTTTTTT,CASSLDHSMTTGELFF
TRBJ2-3,TRBD2,-,TRBV9,TGTGCCAGCAGCGTTTTCCTAGCGGGGGGCACAGATACGCAGTATTTT,CASSVFLAGGTDTQYF
TRBJ2-3,TRBD2,few,TRBV2,TGTGCCAGCAGCGACGCGGGGGGACTAGCGATTGACACAGATACGCAGTATTTT,CASSDAGGLAIDTDTQYF
TRBJ2-1,-,-,TRBV12-3/TRBV12-4,TGTGCCAGCAGTTTAGCGCGAAGAGGGGAGCAGTTCTTC,CASSLARRGEQFF
TRBJ1-2,-,-,TRBV9,TGTGCCAGCAGCGTCGGGGAGGACTATGGCTACACCTTC,CASSVGEDYGYTF
TRBJ2-1,-,few,TRBV5-1,TGCGCCAGCAGCTTAGCCGGGACCCCGAATTTCTTC,CASSLAGTPNFF
TRBJ1-2,-,-,TRBV7-6,TGTGCCAGCACCCGTAACGAGAACGGCTATGGCTACACCTTC,CASTRNENGYGYTF
TRBJ1-2,-,few,TRBV5-1,TGCGCCAGCGAGGACGGGGCCGGGGGGGGCTACACCTTC,CASEDGAGGGYTF
TRBJ2-7,TRBD1,few,TRBV7-2,TGTGCCAGCAGCTTAACCGGGACAGGGGGCGACGAGCAGTACTTC,CASSLTGTGGDEQYF
TRBJ2-4,TRBD2,few,TRBV7-2,TGTGCCAGCAGCTTAGCGTGGGCTAGCGGGGGGCGGAACATTCAGTACTTC,CASSLAWASGGRNIQYF
TRBJ1-2,TRBD1,-,TRBV12-3/TRBV12-4,TGTGCCAGCACCCTCCGGGACAGGGGCTATGGCTACACCTTC,CASTLRDRGYGYTF
TRBJ2-7,TRBD2,-,TRBV5-8,TGTGCCAGCAGCCAGGGACTAGCGGGGGAGCACTCCTACGAGCAGTACTTC,CASSQGLAGEHSYEQYF
TRBJ2-3,-,many,TRBV7-2,TGTGCCAGCAGCTTACTAGCCGGAACAGATACGCAGTATTTT,CASSLLAGTDTQYF
TRBJ1-1,-,few,TRBV6-6,TGTGCCAGCAGTTACTCGATGGGGGGCACGAGGGCTGAAGCTTTCTTT,CASSYSMGGTRAEAFF
TRBJ1-2,TRBD1,-,TRBV18,TGTGCCAGCTCACCCGTCGACAGGGGGGTTAGCTATGGCTACACCTTC,CASSPVDRGVSYGYTF
TRBJ2-6,-,many,TRBV6-2/TRBV6-3,TGTGCCAGCAGTTATAGCAGCTCTGGGGCCAACGTCCTGACTTTC,CASSYSSSGANVLTF
TRBJ1-5,-,-,TRBV20-1,TGCAGTGCTAGAGACAGGGATGTCCACCAGCCCCAGCATTTT,CSARDRDVHQPQHF
TRBJ2-5,TRBD1,many,TRBV3-1,TGTGCCAGCAGCTACAGGGGTGAAGAGACCCAGTACTTC,CASSYRGEETQYF
TRBJ2-1,-,few,TRBV27,TGTGCCAGCAGTCCTGGATCAGCCGGCTCCTACAATGAGCAGTTCTTC,CASSPGSAGSYNEQFF
TRBJ2-3,-,-,TRBV5-1,TGCGCCAGCGGACTAGAGGGGGGAGATACGCAGTATTTT,CASGLEGGDTQYF
TRBJ2-3,-,few,TRBV6-2/TRBV6-3,TGTGCCAGCAGTTACGCACTAGCTAGCACAGATACGCAGTATTTT,CASSYALASTDTQYF
TRBJ1-5,-,-,TRBV2,TGTGCCAGCAGGGATTGGAATAGCAATCAGCCCCAGCATTTT,CASRDWNSNQPQHF
TRBJ2-4,-,few,TRBV20-1,TGCAGTGTCGCGGACGACCTGGCCAAAAACATTCAGTACTTC,CSVADDLAKNIQYF
TRBJ2-3,-,few,TRBV7-2,TGTGCCAGCAGCTTCGGTTGGGGCACAGATACGCAGTATTTT,CASSFGWGTDTQYF
TRBJ2-5,TRBD2,many,TRBV7-8,TGTGCCAGCAGCTGGGAGCCGGGACGCGGGGGGGAGACCCAGTACTTC,CASSWEPGRGGETQYF
TRBJ2-1,-,many,TRBV12-3/TRBV12-4,TGTGCCAGCAGTTTGAGTTCGGGGGGCAAAACCTACAATGAGCAGTTCTTC,CASSLSSGGKTYNEQFF
TRBJ2-4,-,-,TRBV5-1,TGCGCCAGCAGCTCGGAAGCCGTGGGGGGACAGTACTTC,CASSSEAVGGQYF
TRBJ2-3,-,few,TRBV4-1,TGCGCCAGCAGCCAAGTAAGGGATGTTGGTACGCAGTATTTT,CASSQVRDVGTQYF
TRBJ1-6,-,-,TRBV7-2,TGTGCCAGCAGCGCCTTCACCGCACCCCTCCACTTT,CASSAFTAPLHF
TRBJ2-5,TRBD2,few,TRBV20-1,TGCAGTGCTAGTTTTCTAGCGGGCGTCGAGACCCAGTACTTC,CSASFLAGVETQYF
TRBJ2-3,TRBD1,few,TRBV14,TGTGCCAGCAGCCACAGGACAGGAATGAGCACAGATACGCAGTATTTT,CASSHRTGMSTDTQYF
TRBJ2-3,TRBD2,-,TRBV29-1,TGCAGCGTTCAAGCGGGGGGTGCGGATACGCAGTATTTT,CSVQAGGADTQYF